This TCR beta chain comes out of a study of blood T cell repertoires in COVID-19. Germline assignment: CDR1 WSHSY and CDR2 SAAADI. The V gene lost 2 bases and the J gene lost 11 bases, with 10 bases spanning the gap. The CDR3 sequence is 12 residues long. Data came from immunoSEQ multiplex PCR; TCRdb stores just in-frame clones and leaves some out. This table holds 97,000 or so clones, 60% to 80% found once. Sequencing was carried out using peripheral blood. The rearrangement uses TRBV10-2 and TRBJ2-1; no clear D. The receptor's source is a man between 60 and 70 years old with active or convalescent COVID-19. CDR3 DNA: TGCGCCAGCAGTGAGGTCCAGTTGAAGCAGTTCTTC. It codes for CASSEVQLKQFF.